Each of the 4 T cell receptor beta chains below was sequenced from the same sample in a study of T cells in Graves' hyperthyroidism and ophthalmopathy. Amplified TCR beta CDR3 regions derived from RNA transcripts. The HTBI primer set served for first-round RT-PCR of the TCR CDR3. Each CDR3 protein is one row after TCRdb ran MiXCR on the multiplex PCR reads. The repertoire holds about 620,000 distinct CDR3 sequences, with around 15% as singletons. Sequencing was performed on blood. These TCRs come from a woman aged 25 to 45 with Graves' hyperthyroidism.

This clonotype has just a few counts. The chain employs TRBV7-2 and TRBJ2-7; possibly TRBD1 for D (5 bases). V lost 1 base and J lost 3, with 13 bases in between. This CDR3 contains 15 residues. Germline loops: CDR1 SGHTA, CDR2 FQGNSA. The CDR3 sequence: CASSLEAGQGYEQYF. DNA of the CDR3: TGTGCCAGCAGCTTAGAAGCAGGGCAGGGCTACGAGCAGTACTTC. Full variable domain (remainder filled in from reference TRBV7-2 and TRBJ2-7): GAGVSQSPSNKVTEKGKDVELRCDPISGHTALYWYRQSLGQGLEFLIYFQGNSAPDKSGLPSDRFSAERTGGSVSTLTIQRTQQEDSAVYLCASSLEAGQGYEQYFGPGTRLTVT.

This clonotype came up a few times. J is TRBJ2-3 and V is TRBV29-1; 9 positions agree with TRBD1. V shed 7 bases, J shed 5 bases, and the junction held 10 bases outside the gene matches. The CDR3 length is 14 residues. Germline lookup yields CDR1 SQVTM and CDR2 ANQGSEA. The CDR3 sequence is CSAVGTGIVDTQYF. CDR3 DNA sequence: TGCAGCGCCGTCGGGACAGGGATAGTAGATACGCAGTATTTT.

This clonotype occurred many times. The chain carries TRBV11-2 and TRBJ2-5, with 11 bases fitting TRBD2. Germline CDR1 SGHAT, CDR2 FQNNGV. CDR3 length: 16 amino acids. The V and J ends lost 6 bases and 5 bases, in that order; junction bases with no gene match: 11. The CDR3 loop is CASRSLLAGVRETQYF. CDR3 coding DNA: TGTGCCAGCAGGTCCTTACTAGCGGGAGTGAGGGAGACCCAGTACTTC.

The CDR3 loop reads CASDLGLAGGGEQFF. The CDR3 coding sequence is TGTGCCAGCGACTTGGGACTAGCGGGAGGGGGTGAGCAGTTCTTC. The V and J genes are TRBV19 and TRBJ2-1, with 16 bases that match TRBD2. After removal of 9 bases from V and 9 bases from J, the junction contained 8 bases not matched to a gene. CDR1 LNHDA and CDR2 SQIVND come from the germline V gene (reference sequence). The length of the CDR3 is 15 residues.